This T cell receptor (beta chain) stems from a study of PD-L1 blockade in urothelial cancer. Study-wide background: Blood analyses occurred 3 weeks (second dose) and 6 weeks post treatment start. T cell content in blood samples showed a median of approximately 150,000. Study-wide points: Pretreatment TCR clonality in blood, when below the median, was predictive of better survival.

The assay was immunoSEQ multiplex PCR, and TCRdb's table has in-frame clones only and misses some. The sample has under 120,000 clones, about 85% seen once. The CDR3 runs 19 residues. The germline CDR1 and CDR2 sequences are SGHRS and YFSETQ. V was clipped by 0 bases and J by 5 bases; unmatched bases: 15. As to this clone: The antigen is unknown.

V and J are TRBV5-1 and TRBJ2-5, with 11 bases lining up with TRBD2. This clonotype originated in a man aged 50 to 60 with urothelial cancer. The source was PBMCs, collected around atezolizumab (anti-PD-L1) treatment. This chain's CDR3 is CASSLVASGRRGSGETQYF. CDR3 nucleotides: TGCGCCAGCAGCTTGGTCGCTAGCGGGAGGAGAGGGAGTGGGGAGACCCAGTACTTC.